This section outlines one T cell receptor beta chain sequence together with its context. The data are from a study of blood T cell repertoires in COVID-19. Study-level background: Researchers got acute and convalescent COVID-19 samples from the United States, Italy and Spain.

The cohort comprised adults aged roughly 18 to 95 years residing in about two dozen US areas. Each participant's cohort was designated according to participant-reported clinical history. Recovered participants had two consecutive negative NP/OP PCR tests, healthcare professional clearance, or symptom resolution. The CDR3 length is 15 residues. V lost 7 bases and J lost 2, with 17 bases in between. Germline V gene data show CDR1 as SNHLY and CDR2 as FYNNEI. Only in-frame clones appear in the TCRdb table, and some are missing; sequencing was by immunoSEQ multiplex PCR. The sample has almost 250,000 clones; roughly 89% are singletons.

Sequencing input: PBMCs or T cells enriched from blood (not recorded which). This clonotype was sampled from a woman younger than 45 who had recovered from COVID-19. The gene calls are TRBV2 and TRBJ1-1; tentative D call: TRBD1 (6 bases). The CDR3: CASKEQGGVNTEAFF. CDR3 nucleotide sequence: TGTGCCAGCAAAGAACAGGGAGGGGTAAACACTGAAGCTTTCTTT. Based on the CDR3 plus reference TRBV2 and TRBJ1-1, the full variable domain is EPEVTQTPSHQVTQMGQEVILRCVPISNHLYFYWYRQILGQKVEFLVSFYNNEISEKSEIFDDQFSVERPDGSNFTLKIRSTKLEDSAMYFCASKEQGGVNTEAFFGQGTRLTVV.